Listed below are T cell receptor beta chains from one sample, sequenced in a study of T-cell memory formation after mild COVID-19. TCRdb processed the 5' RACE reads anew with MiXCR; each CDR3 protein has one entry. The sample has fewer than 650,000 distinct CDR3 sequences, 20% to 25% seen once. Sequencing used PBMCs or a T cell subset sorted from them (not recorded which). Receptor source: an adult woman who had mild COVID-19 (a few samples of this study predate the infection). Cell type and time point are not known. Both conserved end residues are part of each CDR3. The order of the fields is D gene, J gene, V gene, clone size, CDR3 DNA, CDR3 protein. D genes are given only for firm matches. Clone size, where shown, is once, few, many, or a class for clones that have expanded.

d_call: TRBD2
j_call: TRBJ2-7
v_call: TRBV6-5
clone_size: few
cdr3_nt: TGTGCCAGCAGTTTAGCGGGAGGCCCCCTACCCTACGAGCAGTACTTC
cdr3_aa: CASSLAGGPLPYEQYF

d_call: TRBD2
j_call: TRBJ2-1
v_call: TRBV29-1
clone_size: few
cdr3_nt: TGCAGCGTATTAGGACTAGCGGGAGACAATGAGCAGTTCTTC
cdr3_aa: CSVLGLAGDNEQFF

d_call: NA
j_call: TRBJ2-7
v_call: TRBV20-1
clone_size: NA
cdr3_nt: TGCAGTGCTCGCACCCGCTACGAGCAGTACTTC
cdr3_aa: CSARTRYEQYF

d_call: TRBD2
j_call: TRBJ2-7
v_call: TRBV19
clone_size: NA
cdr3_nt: TGTGCCAGTAGTATATTTAGCGGGATGGGCTACGAGCAGTACTTC
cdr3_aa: CASSIFSGMGYEQYF

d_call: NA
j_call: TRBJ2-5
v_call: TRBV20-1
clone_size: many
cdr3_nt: TGCAGTGCCACCGGTGAGGGGTTTAAAGAGACCCAGTACTTC
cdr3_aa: CSATGEGFKETQYF

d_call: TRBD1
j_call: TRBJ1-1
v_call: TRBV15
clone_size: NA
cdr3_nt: TGTGCCACCAGCAGAGGGACAGGGGACACTGAAGCTTTCTTT
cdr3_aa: CATSRGTGDTEAFF

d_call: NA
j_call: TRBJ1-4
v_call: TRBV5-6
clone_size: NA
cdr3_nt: TGTGCCAGCAGCCCAGACCCGGACAATGGTGAAAAACTGTTTTTT
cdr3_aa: CASSPDPDNGEKLFF

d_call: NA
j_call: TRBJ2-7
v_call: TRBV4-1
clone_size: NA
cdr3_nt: TGCGCCAGCAGCCAAGTGTATCGGAGGGTTGGGGACTACGAGCAGTACTTC
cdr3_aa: CASSQVYRRVGDYEQYF

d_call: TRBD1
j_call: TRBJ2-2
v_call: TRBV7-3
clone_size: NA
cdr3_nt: TGTGCCAGCAGCCGAACAGGGGGCTCGGACACCGGGGAGCTGTTTTTT
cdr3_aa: CASSRTGGSDTGELFF

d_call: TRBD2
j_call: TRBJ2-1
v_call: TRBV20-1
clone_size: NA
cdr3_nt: TGCAGTGCTAGAGAAGCGACTAGCGGGAGGATCAATGAGCAGTTCTTC
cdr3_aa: CSAREATSGRINEQFF

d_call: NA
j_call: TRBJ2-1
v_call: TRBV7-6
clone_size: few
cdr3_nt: TGTGCCAGCAGCCCCGCGAGACCACCCTACAATGAGCAGTTCTTC
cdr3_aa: CASSPARPPYNEQFF

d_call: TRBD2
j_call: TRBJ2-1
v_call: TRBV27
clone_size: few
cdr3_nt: TGTGCCAGCAGCCCTAATTTAGGACTAGCGTACAATGAGCAGTTCTTC
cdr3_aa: CASSPNLGLAYNEQFF

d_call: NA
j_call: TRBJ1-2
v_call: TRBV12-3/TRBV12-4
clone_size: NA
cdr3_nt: TGTGCCAGCAGTCCCGACAGCGGGGGAAATTATGGCTACACCTTC
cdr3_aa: CASSPDSGGNYGYTF

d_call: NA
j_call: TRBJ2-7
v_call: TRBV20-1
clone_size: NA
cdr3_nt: TGCAGTGCTAGACCACTCAGTAAAACCTACGAGCAGTACTTC
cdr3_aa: CSARPLSKTYEQYF

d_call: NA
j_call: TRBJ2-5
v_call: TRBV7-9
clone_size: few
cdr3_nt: TGTGCCAGCAGCTTAGGGACGATCCTGGGGGAGACCCAGTACTTC
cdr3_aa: CASSLGTILGETQYF

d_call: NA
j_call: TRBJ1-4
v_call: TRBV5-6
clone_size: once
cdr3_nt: TGTGCCAGCAGCCCCTTAGGGGAAAAACTGTTTTTT
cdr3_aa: CASSPLGEKLFF

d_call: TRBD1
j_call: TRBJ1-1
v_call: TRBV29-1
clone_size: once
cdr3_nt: TGCAGTGCCGGGACAGGGTGGAATTCTGGAGCTTTCTTT
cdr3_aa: CSAGTGWNSGAFF

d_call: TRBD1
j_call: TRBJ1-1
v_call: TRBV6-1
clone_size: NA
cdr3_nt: TGTGCCAGCAGTGAAGCAAGATCCAGGGGGCTCCTCATGAACACTGAAGCTTTCTTT
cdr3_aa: CASSEARSRGLLMNTEAFF

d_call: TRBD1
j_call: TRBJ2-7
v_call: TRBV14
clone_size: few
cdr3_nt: TGTGCCAGCAGCCAATATTCGGGACAGGGATACGAGCAGTACTTC
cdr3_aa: CASSQYSGQGYEQYF

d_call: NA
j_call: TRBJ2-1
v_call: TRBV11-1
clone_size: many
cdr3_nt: TGTGCCAGCAGCTCGAGGGTTCACAATGAGCAGTTCTTC
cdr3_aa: CASSSRVHNEQFF

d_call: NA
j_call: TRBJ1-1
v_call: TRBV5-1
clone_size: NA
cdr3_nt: TGCGCCAGCAGCTTGGGGAGAAATCTAATGAACACTGAAGCTTTCTTT
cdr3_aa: CASSLGRNLMNTEAFF

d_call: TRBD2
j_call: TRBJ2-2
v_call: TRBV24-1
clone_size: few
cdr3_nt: TGTGCCACCAGTGACTTTGGGACTAGCGGCACCGGGGAGCTGTTTTTT
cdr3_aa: CATSDFGTSGTGELFF

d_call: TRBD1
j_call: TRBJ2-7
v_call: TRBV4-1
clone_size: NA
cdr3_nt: TGCGCCAGCAGCTACGGGACAGGACCTTACGAGCAGTACTTC
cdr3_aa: CASSYGTGPYEQYF

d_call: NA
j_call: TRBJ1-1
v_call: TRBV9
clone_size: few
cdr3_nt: TGTGCCAGCAGCCCCCAACCACAGGGTATGAACACTGAAGCTTTCTTT
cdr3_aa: CASSPQPQGMNTEAFF

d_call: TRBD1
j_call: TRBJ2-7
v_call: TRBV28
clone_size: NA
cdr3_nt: TGTGCCAGCAGCCGTACCCGTAGCCGGGACAGCCCCTACGAGCAGTACTTC
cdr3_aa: CASSRTRSRDSPYEQYF

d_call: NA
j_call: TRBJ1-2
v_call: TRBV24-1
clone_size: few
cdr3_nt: TGTGCCACTGAAGCCACCCCCGGGACACTAAACTATGGCTACACCTTC
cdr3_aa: CATEATPGTLNYGYTF

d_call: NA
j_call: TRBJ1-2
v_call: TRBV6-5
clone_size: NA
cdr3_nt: TGTGCCACCTACCCCGACAGAGCCGCTAACTATGGCTACACCTTC
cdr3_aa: CATYPDRAANYGYTF

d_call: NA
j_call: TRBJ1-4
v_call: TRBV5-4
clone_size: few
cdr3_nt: TGTGCCAGCCAGACAGACAATGAAAAACTGTTTTTT
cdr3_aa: CASQTDNEKLFF

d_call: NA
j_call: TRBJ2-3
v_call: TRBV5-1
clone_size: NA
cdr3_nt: TGCGCCAGCAGCGGAAACAAGGAATTAAGCACAGATACGCAGTATTTT
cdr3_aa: CASSGNKELSTDTQYF

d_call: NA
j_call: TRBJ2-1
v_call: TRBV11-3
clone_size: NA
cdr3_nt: TGTGCCAGCAGCTTACTGGGAGGTGGGATGGAGAACTACAATGAGCAGTTCTTC
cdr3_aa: CASSLLGGGMENYNEQFF

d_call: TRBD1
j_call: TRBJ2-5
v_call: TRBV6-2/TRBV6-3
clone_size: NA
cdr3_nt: TGTGCCAGCAGTGCGCAGGGGGAACGAGAGACCCAGTACTTC
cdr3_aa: CASSAQGERETQYF

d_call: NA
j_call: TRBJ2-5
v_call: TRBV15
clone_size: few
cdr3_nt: TGTGCCACCAGCAGAGATCGGGAGACAGTTCTTCAAGAGACCCAGTACTTC
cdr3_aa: CATSRDRETVLQETQYF

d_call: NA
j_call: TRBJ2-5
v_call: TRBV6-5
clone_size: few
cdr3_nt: TGTGCCAGCAGTTACGGAGGGACCTGGGAGACCCAGTACTTC
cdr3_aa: CASSYGGTWETQYF

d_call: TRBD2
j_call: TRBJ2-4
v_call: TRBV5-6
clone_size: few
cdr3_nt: TGTGCCAGCAGCCCGGGGGGAGACATTCAGTACTTC
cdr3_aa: CASSPGGDIQYF

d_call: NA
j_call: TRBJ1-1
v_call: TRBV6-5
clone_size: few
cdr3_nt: TGTGCCAGCAGTTACTACCGGACAGCGAACACTGAAGCTTTCTTT
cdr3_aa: CASSYYRTANTEAFF

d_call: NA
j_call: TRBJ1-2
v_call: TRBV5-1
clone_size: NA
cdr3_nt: TGCGCCAGCAGCCCGGTCGGTCGGAGTTATGGCTACACCTTC
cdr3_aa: CASSPVGRSYGYTF

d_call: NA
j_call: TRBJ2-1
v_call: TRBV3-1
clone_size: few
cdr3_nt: TGTGCCAGCAGGGGGGCGGGAGAAAATGAGCAGTTCTTC
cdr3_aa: CASRGAGENEQFF

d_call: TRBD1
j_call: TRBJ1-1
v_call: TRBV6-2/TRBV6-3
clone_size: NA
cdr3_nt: TGTGCCAGCAGTTACTCGGGGGACAGGGGGCTGGCCACTGAAGCTTTCTTT
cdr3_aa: CASSYSGDRGLATEAFF

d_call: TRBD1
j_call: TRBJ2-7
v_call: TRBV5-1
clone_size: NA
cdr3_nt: TGCGCCAGCAGCTACGGACAGGGTGGCGAGCAGTACTTC
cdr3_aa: CASSYGQGGEQYF

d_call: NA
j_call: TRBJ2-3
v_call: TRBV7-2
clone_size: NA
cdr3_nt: TGTGCCAGCGGCGCGGGGGCCTGGGTAGATACGCAGTATTTT
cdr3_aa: CASGAGAWVDTQYF

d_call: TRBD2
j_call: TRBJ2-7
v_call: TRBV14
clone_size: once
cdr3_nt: TGTGCCAGCAGCCAACCGGGACTAGATCGCGAGCAGTACTTC
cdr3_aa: CASSQPGLDREQYF

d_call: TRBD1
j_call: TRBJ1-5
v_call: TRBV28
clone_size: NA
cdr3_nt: TGTGCCAGCAGGAAGACCCCCCTCGACAGGGGAGGTCAGCCCCAGCATTTT
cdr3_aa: CASRKTPLDRGGQPQHF